This T cell receptor (beta chain) was sequenced during a study of blood T cell repertoires in COVID-19. Looking at the study overall: Italy, Spain and the United States were the sources of the convalescent and acute COVID-19 samples.

Cohorts were assigned according to the clinical history that participants reported. In the authors' workflow: The authors estimated nucleated cell counts from reference gene primer amplification. Produced via immunoSEQ multiplex PCR; TCRdb's table is partial and in-frame only. V, J and clone size are taken as reported in that table, and D and trimming were inferred from the DNA itself. This sample yields 250,000 or so clones, of which around 84% are seen a single time; under 2% belongs to the top ten. The CDR3 spans 15 residues. In germline, CDR1 is SGHRS, CDR2 YFSETQ. V was clipped by 5 bases and J by 2 bases, with 14 bases between them.

Sequenced material: PBMCs or T cells enriched from blood (not recorded which). The chain carries TRBV5-1 and TRBJ2-1, with D maybe TRBD2 (6 bases). This sequence originates from a man aged 35-49 years who had recovered from COVID-19. CDR3 DNA sequence: TGCGCCAGCAGTGATAGGAGGGACCCCTACAATGAGCAGTTCTTC. Its protein is CASSDRRDPYNEQFF.